This T cell receptor beta chain is drawn from a study of control samples from healthy donors and cancer patients. This CDR3 spans 15 amino acids. V lost 1 base, J lost 8 bases, and 16 bases lay in between. Looked up from germline, CDR1 is SGHRS and CDR2 is YFSETQ. Generated by immunoSEQ multiplex PCR, the TCRdb table keeps only in-frame clones and is missing some. The data hold around 110,000 clones, with around 89% observed a single time. This sequence joins TRBV5-1 and TRBJ2-1; the D gene could be TRBD1 or TRBD2 (5 bases each). The clonotype was recovered from a woman aged 45-65 years with colorectal cancer. What was sequenced was PBMCs. CDR3 loop: CASSLSWGSDDEQFF. DNA of the CDR3: TGCGCCAGCAGCTTGTCTTGGGGGAGTGACGATGAGCAGTTCTTC. The entire variable domain, with the rest obtained from reference TRBV5-1 and TRBJ2-1, is as follows: KAGVTQTPRYLIKTRGQQVTLSCSPISGHRSVSWYQQTPGQGLQFLFEYFSETQRNKGNFPGRFSGRQFSNSRSEMNVSTLELGDSALYLCASSLSWGSDDEQFFGPGTRLTVL.